This T cell receptor beta chain comes out of a study of low-dose radiotherapy and immunotherapy resistance in tumors. On the study more broadly: Every 2 weeks, cohort 1 got 0.5 Gy, reaching 6.5 Gy to the planning target volume. One day before radiation and immunotherapy, intravenous cyclophosphamide 200 mg/m2 was administered, with this repeated every two weeks.

CDR1 is MGHDK, CDR2 SYGVNS, per germline. CDR3 length: 16 residues. V was pared by 3 bases and J by 0 bases, with 6 bases of the junction left unmatched. Gene-specific TRAV and TRBV primers were used for first-strand cDNA, covering alpha and beta chains. TCRs underwent 20 PCR cycles of amplification with a constant-region primer and V-primer adapter. MiXCR, run by TCRdb on the reads, gives a single entry per CDR3 protein. In the table there are approximately 70,000 distinct CDR3 sequences, less than 35% of which are singletons. The time point: before trial treatment. Donors were given nivolumab, ipilimumab, aspirin, low-dose cyclophosphamide and low-dose radiotherapy. This clonotype occurred many times.

The chain couples TRBV25-1 to TRBJ2-7, with 9 bases fitting TRBD1. Sequences were derived from PBMCs, sampled before treatment. The sequence was obtained from a female donor with ovarian cancer. The CDR3 DNA reads TGTGCCAGCAGTGAGACGGGGACAGGGAGCTCCTACGAGCAGTACTTC. Its translation: CASSETGTGSSYEQYF.